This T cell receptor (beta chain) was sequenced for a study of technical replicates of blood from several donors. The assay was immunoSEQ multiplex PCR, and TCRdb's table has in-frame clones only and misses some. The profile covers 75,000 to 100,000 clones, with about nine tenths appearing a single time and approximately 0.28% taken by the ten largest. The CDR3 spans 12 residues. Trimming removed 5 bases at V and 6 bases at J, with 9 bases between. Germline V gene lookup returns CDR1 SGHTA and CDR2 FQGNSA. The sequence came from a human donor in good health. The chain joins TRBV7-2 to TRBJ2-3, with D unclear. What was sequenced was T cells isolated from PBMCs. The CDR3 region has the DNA TGTGCCAGCAGCCCCGCGTGGGATACGCAGTATTTT. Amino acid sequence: CASSPAWDTQYF.